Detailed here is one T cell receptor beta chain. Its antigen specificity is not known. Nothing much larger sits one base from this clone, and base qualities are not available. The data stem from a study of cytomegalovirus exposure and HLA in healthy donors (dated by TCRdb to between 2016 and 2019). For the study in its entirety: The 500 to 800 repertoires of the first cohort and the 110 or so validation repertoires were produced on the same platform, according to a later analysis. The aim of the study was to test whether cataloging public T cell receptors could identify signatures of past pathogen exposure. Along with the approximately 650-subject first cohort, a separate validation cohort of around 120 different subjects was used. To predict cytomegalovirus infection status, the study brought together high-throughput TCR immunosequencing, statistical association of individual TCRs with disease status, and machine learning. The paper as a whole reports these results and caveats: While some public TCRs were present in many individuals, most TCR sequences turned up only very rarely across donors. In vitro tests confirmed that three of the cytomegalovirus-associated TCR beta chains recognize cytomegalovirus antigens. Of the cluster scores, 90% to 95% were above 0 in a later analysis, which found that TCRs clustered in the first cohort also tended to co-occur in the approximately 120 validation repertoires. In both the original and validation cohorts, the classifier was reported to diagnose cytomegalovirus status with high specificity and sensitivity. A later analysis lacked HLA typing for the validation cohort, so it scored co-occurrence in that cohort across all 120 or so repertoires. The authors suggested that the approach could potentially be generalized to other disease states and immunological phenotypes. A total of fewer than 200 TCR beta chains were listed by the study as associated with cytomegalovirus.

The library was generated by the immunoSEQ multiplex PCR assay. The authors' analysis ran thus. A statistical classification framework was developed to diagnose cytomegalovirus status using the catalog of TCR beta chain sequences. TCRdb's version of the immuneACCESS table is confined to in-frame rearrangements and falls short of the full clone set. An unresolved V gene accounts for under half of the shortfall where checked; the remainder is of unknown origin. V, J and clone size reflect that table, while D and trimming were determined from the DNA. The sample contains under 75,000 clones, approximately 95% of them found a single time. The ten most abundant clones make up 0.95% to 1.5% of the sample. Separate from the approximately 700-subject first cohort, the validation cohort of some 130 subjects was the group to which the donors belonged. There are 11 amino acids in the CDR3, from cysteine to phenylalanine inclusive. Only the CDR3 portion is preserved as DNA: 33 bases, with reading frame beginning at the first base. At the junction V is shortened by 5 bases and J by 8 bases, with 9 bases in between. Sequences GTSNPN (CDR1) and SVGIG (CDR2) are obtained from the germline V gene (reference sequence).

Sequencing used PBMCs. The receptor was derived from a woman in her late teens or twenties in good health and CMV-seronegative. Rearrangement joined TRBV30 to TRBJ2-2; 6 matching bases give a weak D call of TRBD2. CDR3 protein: CAWGSGGELFF. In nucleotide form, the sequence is TGTGCCTGGGGAAGCGGGGGGGAGCTGTTTTTT.